The 14 T cell receptor beta chains below were found in one sample sequenced in a study of CD8 T cells in Susac syndrome. With random hexamers, reverse transcription was performed on about 0.5 to 1 ug of RNA. One entry per CDR3 protein, called by TCRdb with MiXCR from the immunoSEQ multiplex PCR reads. This table has about 430,000 distinct CDR3 sequences, more than 80% appearing once. Sequenced: CD8+ T cells from PBMCs. The receptors originated from a human donor with multiple sclerosis.

V is TRBV25-1 and J is TRBJ1-2; 7 bases line up with TRBD1. Germline values: CDR1 MGHDK, CDR2 SYGVNS. The V and J ends lost 5 bases and 2 bases, in that order; junction bases with no gene match: 8. The CDR3 has 15 amino acids. CDR3 nucleotides: TGTGCCAGCAGTCAAACAAGGGACAGCAACTATGGCTACACCTTC. Its translation is CASSQTRDSNYGYTF.

The chain joins TRBV20-1 to TRBJ2-1; D not certain. The CDR3 consists of 14 residues. Trimming shortened V by 1 base and J by 5 bases, and 12 bases separated the two germline ends. Germline CDR1 reads DFQATT; CDR2 reads SNEGSKA (reference sequence). Written as DNA, the CDR3 is TGCAGTGCTAGAGGGTGGCACAGCCACAATGAGCAGTTCTTC. As protein: CSARGWHSHNEQFF.

This chain connects TRBV7-9 to TRBJ1-1, with D unresolved. Trimming cost V 9 bases and J 2 bases, with 4 bases left between them. Germline CDR1 reads SEHNR; CDR2 reads FQNEAQ (reference sequence). The CDR3 loop spans 10 amino acids. The CDR3 DNA sequence: TGTGCCAGTCATAACACTGAAGCTTTCTTT. Amino acids: CASHNTEAFF.

The table lists this clonotype with a count of one. The rearrangement uses TRBV4-1 and TRBJ1-5; 9 nucleotides align to TRBD1. V gave up 0 bases and J gave up 3 bases; unmatched junction bases: 3. Germline CDR1 is MGHRA and CDR2 is YSYEKL. The CDR3 runs to 16 residues. CDR3: CASSQEGTGPNQPQHF. For the CDR3, the DNA is TGCGCCAGCAGCCAAGAGGGGACAGGGCCCAATCAGCCCCAGCATTTT.

The chain carries TRBV6-5 and TRBJ2-1; 7 positions match TRBD2. In germline, CDR1 is MNHEY, CDR2 SVGAGI. V was pared by 2 bases and J by 9 bases, with 7 bases of the junction left unmatched. The CDR3 is made up of 14 amino acids. CDR3 loop: CASSYGSPGGEQFF. The CDR3 DNA follows: TGTGCCAGCAGTTACGGTTCTCCGGGGGGTGAGCAGTTCTTC.

V gene TRBV6-1 combines with J gene TRBJ1-3; D remains ambiguous. Germline CDR1 reads MNHNS; CDR2 reads SASEGT. The CDR3 extends over 16 amino acids. V shed 5 bases and J shed 0 bases, with 14 bases lying between them. The DNA for the CDR3 is TGTGCCAGCAGTCCCCAGGAGGGAAGCTCTGGAAACACCATATATTTT. Protein sequence: CASSPQEGSSGNTIYF.

This chain joins TRBV5-1 and TRBJ2-7; 7 bases match TRBD2. V trimming: 1 base; J trimming: 4 bases; junction bases outside the gene matches: 2. Per germline, CDR1 SGHRS and CDR2 YFSETQ. The CDR3 totals 13 residues. CDR3 DNA: TGCGCCAGCAGCTTGAAACTAGCGTACGAGCAGTACTTC. It yields the protein CASSLKLAYEQYF. The full variable domain, completed using reference TRBV5-1 and TRBJ2-7, is KAGVTQTPRYLIKTRGQQVTLSCSPISGHRSVSWYQQTPGQGLQFLFEYFSETQRNKGNFPGRFSGRQFSNSRSEMNVSTLELGDSALYLCASSLKLAYEQYFGPGTRLTVT.

This clonotype turned up a few times. The genes are TRBV28 and TRBJ2-1; 11 bases map to TRBD2. Trimming at V came to 5 bases and at J to 7 bases, leaving 7 bases not matched to a gene. The CDR3 sequence is 15 residues long. Looked up from germline, CDR1 is MDHEN and CDR2 is SYDVKM. CDR3 sequence (DNA): TGTGCCAGCAGTCCCCTAGCGGGGGGTGGGAATGAGCAGTTCTTC. Its translation: CASSPLAGGGNEQFF.

The chain uses TRBV28 and TRBJ2-7; 8 bases are a match to TRBD2. Germline V gene lookup returns CDR1 MDHEN and CDR2 SYDVKM. CDR3 length: 17 amino acids. V lost 3 bases to trimming and J lost 5 bases; unmatched junction nucleotides: 15. CDR3 protein: CASSFAILAESGDEQYF. The CDR3 DNA follows: TGTGCCAGCAGTTTTGCGATACTAGCGGAAAGTGGGGACGAGCAGTACTTC. The full variable domain, in which reference TRBV28 and TRBJ2-7 provide the parts outside the CDR3, is DVKVTQSSRYLVKRTGEKVFLECVQDMDHENMFWYRQDPGLGLRLIYFSYDVKMKEKGDIPEGYSVSREKKERFSLILESASTNQTSMYLCASSFAILAESGDEQYFGPGTRLTVT.

CDR3 residues: CASSIAGMNTEAFF. In DNA form, the CDR3 reads TGTGCCAGTAGTATAGCGGGCATGAACACTGAAGCTTTCTTT. J is TRBJ1-1 and V is TRBV19, with D unclear. Germline V gene sequence: CDR1 LNHDA, CDR2 SQIVND (reference sequence). This CDR3 has 14 residues. Trimming shortened V by 1 base and J by 0 bases, and 6 bases separated the two germline ends.

The chain has TRBV13 and TRBJ2-1; perhaps TRBD1 as D (5 bases). The CDR3 length is 13 residues. Germline V gene data show CDR1 as PRHDT and CDR2 as FYEKMQ (reference sequence). Trimming took 5 bases from V and 6 from J, leaving 11 bases between them. CDR3 sequence reads: CASSPPGFNEQFF. In DNA, the CDR3 is TGTGCCAGCAGCCCCCCAGGGTTCAATGAGCAGTTCTTC.

The rearrangement uses TRBV4-2 and TRBJ2-2; 10 bases line up with TRBD2. Unmatched junction bases numbered 9, after V lost 0 bases and J lost 2 bases. Germline V gives CDR1 LGHNA, CDR2 YNFKEQ. The CDR3 length is 19 residues. The CDR3 nucleotides read TGTGCCAGCAGCCAAGATGCCCTAGCGGGAGAGTTAAACACCGGGGAGCTGTTTTTT. Its translation is CASSQDALAGELNTGELFF.

This clonotype appeared once. This chain links TRBV5-1 with TRBJ1-2, with 7 bases that match TRBD1. The CDR3 is 20 amino acids. J lost 3 bases, V lost 4 bases, and 24 bases had no gene match. Germline V gives CDR1 SGHRS, CDR2 YFSETQ. Here the CDR3 reads CASSRQPGIGRQGSYYGYTF. DNA for the CDR3: TGCGCCAGCAGCCGACAACCGGGAATCGGTCGACAGGGAAGTTACTATGGCTACACCTTC.

This clonotype has only one observation. The chain is built from TRBV7-9 and TRBJ2-7; TRBD2 might be the D (5 bases). The germline V and J ends were trimmed by 5 bases and 0 bases, with 20 bases remaining between them. The CDR3 extends over 17 amino acids. Germline V gene data show CDR1 as SEHNR and CDR2 as FQNEAQ (reference sequence). The CDR3 protein is CASSPAPSGKSSYEQYF. Here the CDR3 DNA reads TGTGCCAGCAGCCCCGCCCCGAGCGGTAAAAGCTCCTACGAGCAGTACTTC.